This entry describes one TCR beta chain. Its antigen is unidentified. TCRB transcripts that were expressed got sequenced, as all of the isolated RNA had been reverse transcribed. The table came from immunoSEQ multiplex PCR; TCRdb's copy has only in-frame clones and leaves some out. This table has under 950,000 clones, roughly a sixth appearing once. The source of the sample is a study of beta chain features in type 1 diabetes. This CDR3 is 14 amino acids long. The V end was cut by 7 bases, the J end by 7 bases, with 20 bases between. Germline V gene lookup returns CDR1 SGHNT and CDR2 YYREEE (reference sequence). One heparinised draw, averaging approximately 120 mL, was taken per donor. Based on CD45RO/CCR7/CD25/CD127/CD95/CD27, CD4+ regulatory, stem cell-like memory, naive and central memory cells were sorted. Overall study findings and caveats: Cells with high TCR expression could be over-represented when cDNA is sequenced.

The source of this sequence is a woman under 30 in good health. Sequencing was carried out using naive CD4+ T cells from blood. V and J are TRBV5-4 and TRBJ1-1; D is perhaps TRBD1 (5 bases). CDR3 bases: TGTGCCAGCTTGCGGCCCGGGCCAGGGAGTGAAGCTTTCTTT. Residues: CASLRPGPGSEAFF.